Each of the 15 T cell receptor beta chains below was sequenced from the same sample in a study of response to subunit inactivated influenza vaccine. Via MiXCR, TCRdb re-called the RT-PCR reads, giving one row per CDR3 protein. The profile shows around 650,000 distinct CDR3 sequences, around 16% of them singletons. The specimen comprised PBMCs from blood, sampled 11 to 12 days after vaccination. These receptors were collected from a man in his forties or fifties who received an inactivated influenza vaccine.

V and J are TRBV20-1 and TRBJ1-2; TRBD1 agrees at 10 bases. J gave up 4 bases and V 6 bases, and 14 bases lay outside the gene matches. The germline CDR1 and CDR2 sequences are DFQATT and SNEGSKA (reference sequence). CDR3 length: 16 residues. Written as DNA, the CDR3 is TGCAGTGCGGACCGGGACAGGGGTACGATTAGCTATGGCTACACCTTC. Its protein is CSADRDRGTISYGYTF.

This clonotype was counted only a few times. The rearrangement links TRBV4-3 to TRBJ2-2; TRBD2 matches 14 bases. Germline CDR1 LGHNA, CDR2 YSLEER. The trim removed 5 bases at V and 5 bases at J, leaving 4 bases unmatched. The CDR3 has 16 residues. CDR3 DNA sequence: TGCGCCAGCAGCGCCAGACTAGCGGGAGGGACCGGGGAGCTGTTTTTT. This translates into CASSARLAGGTGELFF.

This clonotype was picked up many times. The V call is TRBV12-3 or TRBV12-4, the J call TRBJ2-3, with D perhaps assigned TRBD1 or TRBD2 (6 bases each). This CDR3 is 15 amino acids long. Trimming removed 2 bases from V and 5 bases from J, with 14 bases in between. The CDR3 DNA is TGTGCCAGCAGTTTAAGGATGGGGGGCGGAGATACGCAGTATTTT. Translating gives CASSLRMGGGDTQYF.

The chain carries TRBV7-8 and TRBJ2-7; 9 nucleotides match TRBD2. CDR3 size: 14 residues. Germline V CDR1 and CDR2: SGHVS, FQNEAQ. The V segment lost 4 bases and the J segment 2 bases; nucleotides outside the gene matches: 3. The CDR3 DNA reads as TGTGCCAGCAGCTCGGGCGGGAGGGCCTACGAGCAGTACTTC. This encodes CASSSGGRAYEQYF.

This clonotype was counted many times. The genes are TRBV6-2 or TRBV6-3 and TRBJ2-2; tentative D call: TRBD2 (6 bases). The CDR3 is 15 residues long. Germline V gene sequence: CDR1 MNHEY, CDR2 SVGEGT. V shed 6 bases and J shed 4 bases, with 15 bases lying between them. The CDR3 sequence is CASSKEGTGTGELFF. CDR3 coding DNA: TGTGCCAGCAGCAAGGAGGGTACGGGCACCGGGGAGCTGTTTTTT.

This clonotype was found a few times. In nucleotides, the CDR3 is TGCAGCGTTGCGCGGGGCGGAGAGGGCTACACCTTC. Translated, it gives CSVARGGEGYTF. The chain employs TRBV29-1 and TRBJ1-2; possible D gene TRBD1, 5 bases. Germline V gene lookup returns CDR1 SQVTM and CDR2 ANQGSEA. The CDR3 is 12 residues long. Trimming removed 4 bases at V and 8 bases at J, with 14 bases between.

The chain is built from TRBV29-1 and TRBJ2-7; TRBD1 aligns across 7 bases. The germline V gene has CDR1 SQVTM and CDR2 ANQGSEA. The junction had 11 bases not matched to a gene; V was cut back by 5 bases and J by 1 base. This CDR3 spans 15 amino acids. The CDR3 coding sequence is TGCAGCGTTATTTCCGGGACAGTCAGTTCCTACGAGCAGTACTTC. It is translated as CSVISGTVSSYEQYF.

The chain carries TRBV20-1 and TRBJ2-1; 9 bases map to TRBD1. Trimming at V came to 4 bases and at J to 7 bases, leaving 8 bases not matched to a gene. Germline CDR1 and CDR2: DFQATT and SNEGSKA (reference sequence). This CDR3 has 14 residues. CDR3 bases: TGCAGTGCTATAACAAGGACAGGGGTGAATGAGCAGTTCTTC. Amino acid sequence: CSAITRTGVNEQFF.

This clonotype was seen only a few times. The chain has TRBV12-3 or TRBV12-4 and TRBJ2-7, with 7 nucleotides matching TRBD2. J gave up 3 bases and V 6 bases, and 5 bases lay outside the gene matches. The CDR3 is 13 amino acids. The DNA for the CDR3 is TGTGCCAGCAGACCCGCGGGAGTCTACGAGCAGTACTTC. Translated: CASRPAGVYEQYF.

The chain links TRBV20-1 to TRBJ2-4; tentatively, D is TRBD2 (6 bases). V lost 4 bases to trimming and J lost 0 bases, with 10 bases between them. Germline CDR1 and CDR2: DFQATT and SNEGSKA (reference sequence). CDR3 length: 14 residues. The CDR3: CSANRGTAKNIQYF. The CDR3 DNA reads TGCAGTGCTAACCGCGGGACAGCCAAAAACATTCAGTACTTC.

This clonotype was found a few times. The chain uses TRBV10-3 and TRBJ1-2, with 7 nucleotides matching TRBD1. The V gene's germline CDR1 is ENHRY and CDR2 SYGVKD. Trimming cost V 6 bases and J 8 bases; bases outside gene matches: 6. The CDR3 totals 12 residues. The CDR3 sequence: CAIRRTGGGYTF. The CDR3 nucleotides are TGTGCCATCAGACGGACAGGCGGGGGCTACACCTTC.

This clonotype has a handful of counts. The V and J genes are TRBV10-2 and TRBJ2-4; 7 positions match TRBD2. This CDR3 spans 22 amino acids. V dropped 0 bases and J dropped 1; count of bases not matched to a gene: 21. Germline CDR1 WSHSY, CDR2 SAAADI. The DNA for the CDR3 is TGCGCCAGCAGTGAGTCCGTCTTGGTGGCTAGCGGCGGAAGTGGGGCCAAAAACATTCAGTACTTC. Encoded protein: CASSESVLVASGGSGAKNIQYF.

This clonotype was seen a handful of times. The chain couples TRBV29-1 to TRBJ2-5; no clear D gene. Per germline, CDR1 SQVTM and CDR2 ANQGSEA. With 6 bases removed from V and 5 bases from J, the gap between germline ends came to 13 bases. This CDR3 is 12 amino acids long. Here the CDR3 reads CSVLGVGETQYF. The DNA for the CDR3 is TGCAGCGTCCTAGGTGTGGGGGAGACCCAGTACTTC.

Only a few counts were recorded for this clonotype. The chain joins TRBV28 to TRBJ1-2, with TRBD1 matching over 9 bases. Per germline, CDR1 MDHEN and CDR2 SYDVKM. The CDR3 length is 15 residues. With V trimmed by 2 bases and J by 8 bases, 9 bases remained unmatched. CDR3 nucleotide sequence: TGTGCCAGCAGTTTAACAGGAGGACAGGGGAACGGCTACACCTTC. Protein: CASSLTGGQGNGYTF.

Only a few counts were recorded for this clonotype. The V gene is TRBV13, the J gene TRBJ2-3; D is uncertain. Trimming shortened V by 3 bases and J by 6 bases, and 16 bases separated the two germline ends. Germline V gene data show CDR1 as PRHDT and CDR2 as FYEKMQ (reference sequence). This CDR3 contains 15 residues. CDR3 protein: CASSFAHGPPDTQYF. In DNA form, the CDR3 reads TGTGCCAGCAGCTTCGCCCACGGCCCTCCGGATACGCAGTATTTT.